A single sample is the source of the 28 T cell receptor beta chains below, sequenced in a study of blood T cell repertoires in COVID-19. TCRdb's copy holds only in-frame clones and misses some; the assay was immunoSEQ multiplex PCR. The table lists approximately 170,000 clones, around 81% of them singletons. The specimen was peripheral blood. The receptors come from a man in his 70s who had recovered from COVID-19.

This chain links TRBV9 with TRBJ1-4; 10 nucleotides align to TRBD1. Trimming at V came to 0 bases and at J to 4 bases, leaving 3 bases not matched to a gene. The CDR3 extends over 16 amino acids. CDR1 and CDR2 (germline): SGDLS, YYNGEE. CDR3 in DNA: TGTGCCAGCAGCGTAGGGGACAGGGGCTATAATGAAAAACTGTTTTTT. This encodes CASSVGDRGYNEKLFF.

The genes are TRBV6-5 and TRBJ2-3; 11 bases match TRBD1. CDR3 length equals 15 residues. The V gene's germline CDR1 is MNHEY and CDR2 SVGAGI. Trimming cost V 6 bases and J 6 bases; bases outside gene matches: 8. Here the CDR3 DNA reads TGTGCCAGCAGGAAGGGGACAGGGGGACGGGATACGCAGTATTTT. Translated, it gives CASRKGTGGRDTQYF.

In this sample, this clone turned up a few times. The CDR3 loop is CASSVRLAGGRNEQFF. For the CDR3, the DNA is TGTGCCAGCAGTGTTCGACTAGCGGGAGGCAGAAATGAGCAGTTCTTC. The chain couples TRBV2 to TRBJ2-1; 13 bases are a match to TRBD2. CDR1 is SNHLY, CDR2 FYNNEI, per germline. This CDR3 has 16 amino acids. The ends lost 4 bases at V and 7 bases at J; junction bases unmatched: 7.

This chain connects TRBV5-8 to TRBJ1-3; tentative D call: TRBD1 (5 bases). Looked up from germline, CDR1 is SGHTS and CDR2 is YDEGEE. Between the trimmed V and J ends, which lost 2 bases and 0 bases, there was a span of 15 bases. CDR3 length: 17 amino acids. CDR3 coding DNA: TGTGCCAGCAGCTTTCCAACAGGCCCGGCCTCTGGAAACACCATATATTTT. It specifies CASSFPTGPASGNTIYF.

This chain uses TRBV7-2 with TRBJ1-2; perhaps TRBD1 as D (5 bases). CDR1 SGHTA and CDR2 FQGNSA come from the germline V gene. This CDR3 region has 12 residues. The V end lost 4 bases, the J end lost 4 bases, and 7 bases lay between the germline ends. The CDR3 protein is CASSWGLYGYTF. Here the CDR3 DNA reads TGTGCCAGCAGCTGGGGACTCTATGGCTACACCTTC.

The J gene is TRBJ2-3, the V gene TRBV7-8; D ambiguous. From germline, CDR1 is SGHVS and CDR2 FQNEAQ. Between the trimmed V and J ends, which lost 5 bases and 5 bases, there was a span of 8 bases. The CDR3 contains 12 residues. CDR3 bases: TGTGCCAGCAGCCCCCCCAGAGATACGCAGTATTTT. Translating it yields CASSPPRDTQYF.

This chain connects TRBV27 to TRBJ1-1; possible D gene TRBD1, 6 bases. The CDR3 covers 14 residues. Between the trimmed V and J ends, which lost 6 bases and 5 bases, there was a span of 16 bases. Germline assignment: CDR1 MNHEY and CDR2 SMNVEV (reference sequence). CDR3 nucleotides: TGTGCCAGCAGCCACAGGGATCTGAGGACTGAAGCTTTCTTT. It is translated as CASSHRDLRTEAFF.

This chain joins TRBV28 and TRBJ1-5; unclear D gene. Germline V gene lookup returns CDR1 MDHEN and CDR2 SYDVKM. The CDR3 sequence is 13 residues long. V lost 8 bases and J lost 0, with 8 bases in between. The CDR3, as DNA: TGTGCCAGCGGCGGTGATAGCAATCAGCCCCAGCATTTT. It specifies CASGGDSNQPQHF.

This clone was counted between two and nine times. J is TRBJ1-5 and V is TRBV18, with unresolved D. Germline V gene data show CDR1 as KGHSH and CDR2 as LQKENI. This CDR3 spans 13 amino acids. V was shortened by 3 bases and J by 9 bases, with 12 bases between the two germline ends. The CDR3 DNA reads TGTGCCAGCTCACCCGGGTCTAACGGGCCCCAGCATTTT. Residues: CASSPGSNGPQHF.

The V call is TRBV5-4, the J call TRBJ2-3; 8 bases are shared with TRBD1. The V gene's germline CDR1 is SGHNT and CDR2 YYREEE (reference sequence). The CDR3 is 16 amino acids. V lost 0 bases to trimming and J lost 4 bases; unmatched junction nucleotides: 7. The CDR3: CASSLDGTGGADTQYF. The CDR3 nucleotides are TGTGCCAGCAGCTTGGATGGGACAGGCGGAGCAGATACGCAGTATTTT.

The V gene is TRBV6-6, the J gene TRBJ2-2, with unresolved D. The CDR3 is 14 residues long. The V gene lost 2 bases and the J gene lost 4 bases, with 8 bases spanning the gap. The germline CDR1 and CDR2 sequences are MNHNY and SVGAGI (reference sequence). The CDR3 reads CASSYGSFTGELFF. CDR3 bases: TGTGCCAGCAGTTACGGTAGTTTCACCGGGGAGCTGTTTTTT.

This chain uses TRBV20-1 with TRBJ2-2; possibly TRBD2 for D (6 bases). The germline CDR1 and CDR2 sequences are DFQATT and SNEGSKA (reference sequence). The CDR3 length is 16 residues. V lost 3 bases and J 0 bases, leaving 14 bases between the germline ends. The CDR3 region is CSASYEGGPNTGELFF. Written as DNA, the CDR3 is TGCAGTGCTAGTTATGAGGGAGGTCCGAACACCGGGGAGCTGTTTTTT.

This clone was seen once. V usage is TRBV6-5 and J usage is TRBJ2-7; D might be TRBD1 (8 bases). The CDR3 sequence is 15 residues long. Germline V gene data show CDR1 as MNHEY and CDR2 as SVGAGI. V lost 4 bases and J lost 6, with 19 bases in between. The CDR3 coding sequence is TGTGCCAGCAGTTCTTCCGGACAGGGAGGGGGCGAGCAGTACTTC. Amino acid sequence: CASSSSGQGGGEQYF.

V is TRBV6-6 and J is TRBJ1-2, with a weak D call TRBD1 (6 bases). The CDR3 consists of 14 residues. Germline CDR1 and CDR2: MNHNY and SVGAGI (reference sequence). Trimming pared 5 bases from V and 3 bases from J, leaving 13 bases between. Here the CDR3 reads CASSKQGSHYGYTF. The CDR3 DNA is TGTGCCAGCAGTAAACAGGGATCTCACTATGGCTACACCTTC.

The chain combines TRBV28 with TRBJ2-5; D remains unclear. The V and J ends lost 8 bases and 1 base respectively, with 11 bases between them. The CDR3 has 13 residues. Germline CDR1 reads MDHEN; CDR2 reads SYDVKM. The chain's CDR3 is CASARKPQETQYF. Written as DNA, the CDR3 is TGTGCCAGCGCCAGGAAACCCCAAGAGACCCAGTACTTC.

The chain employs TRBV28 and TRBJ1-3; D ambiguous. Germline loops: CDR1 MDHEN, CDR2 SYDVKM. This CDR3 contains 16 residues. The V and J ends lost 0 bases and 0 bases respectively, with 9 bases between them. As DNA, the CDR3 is TGTGCCAGCAGTTTATGGGGAGGCAGCTCTGGAAACACCATATATTTT. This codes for CASSLWGGSSGNTIYF.

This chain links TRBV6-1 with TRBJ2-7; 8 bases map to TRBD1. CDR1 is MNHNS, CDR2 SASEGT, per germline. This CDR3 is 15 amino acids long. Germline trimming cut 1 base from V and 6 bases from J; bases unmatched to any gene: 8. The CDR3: CASSEEGQGAGEQYF. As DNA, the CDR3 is TGTGCCAGCAGTGAAGAAGGGCAGGGGGCGGGCGAGCAGTACTTC.

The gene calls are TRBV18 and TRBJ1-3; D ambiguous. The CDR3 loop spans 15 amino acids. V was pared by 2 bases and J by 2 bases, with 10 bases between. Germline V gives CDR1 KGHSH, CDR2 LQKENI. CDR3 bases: TGTGCCAGCTCACCAGAACAGAACCCTGGAAACACCATATATTTT. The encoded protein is CASSPEQNPGNTIYF.

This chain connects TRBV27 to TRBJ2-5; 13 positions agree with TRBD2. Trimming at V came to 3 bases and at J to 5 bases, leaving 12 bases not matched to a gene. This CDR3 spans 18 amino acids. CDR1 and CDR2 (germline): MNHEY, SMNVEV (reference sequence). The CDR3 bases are TGTGCCAGCAGTTTTTTGGGGACTAGCGGGGCTCGGGGGGAGACCCAGTACTTC. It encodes CASSFLGTSGARGETQYF.

For the CDR3, the DNA is TGTGCCAGTAGCCGTACCGGTGGCGGTCAGCCCCAGCATTTT. Its protein is CASSRTGGGQPQHF. The chain couples TRBV19 to TRBJ1-5, with no clear D. The CDR3 consists of 14 residues. V was pared by 6 bases and J by 6 bases, with 15 bases between. CDR1 and CDR2 from the germline V gene are LNHDA and SQIVND (reference sequence). Using reference TRBV19 and TRBJ1-5 for the parts outside the CDR3, the full variable domain is DGGITQSPKYLFRKEGQNVTLSCEQNLNHDAMYWYRQDPGQGLRLIYYSQIVNDFQKGDIAEGYSVSREKKESFPLTVTSAQKNPTAFYLCASSRTGGGQPQHFGDGTRLSIL.

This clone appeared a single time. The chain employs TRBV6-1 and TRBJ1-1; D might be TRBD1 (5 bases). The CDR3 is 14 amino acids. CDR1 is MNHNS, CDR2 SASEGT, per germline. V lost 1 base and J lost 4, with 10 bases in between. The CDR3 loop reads CASSEDLGGTEAFF. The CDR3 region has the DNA TGTGCCAGCAGTGAAGATTTGGGGGGCACTGAAGCTTTCTTT.

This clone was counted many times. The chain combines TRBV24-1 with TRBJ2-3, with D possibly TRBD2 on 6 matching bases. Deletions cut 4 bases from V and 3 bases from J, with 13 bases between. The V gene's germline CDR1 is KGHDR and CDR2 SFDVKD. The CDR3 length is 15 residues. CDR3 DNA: TGTGCCACCAGTGACACGACTAGGATGACAGATACGCAGTATTTT. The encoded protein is CATSDTTRMTDTQYF.

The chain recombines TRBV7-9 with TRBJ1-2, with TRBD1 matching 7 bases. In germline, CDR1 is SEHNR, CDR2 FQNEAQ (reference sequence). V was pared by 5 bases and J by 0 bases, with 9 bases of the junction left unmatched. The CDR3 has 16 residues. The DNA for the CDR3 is TGTGCCAGCAGCGATCCGGACAGGCAATCTAACTATGGCTACACCTTC. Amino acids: CASSDPDRQSNYGYTF.

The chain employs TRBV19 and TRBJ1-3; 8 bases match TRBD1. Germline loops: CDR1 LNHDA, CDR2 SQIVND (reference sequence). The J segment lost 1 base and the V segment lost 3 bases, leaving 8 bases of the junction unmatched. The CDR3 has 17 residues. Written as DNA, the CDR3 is TGTGCCAGTAGTATTGGGGACAGGATCATTTCTGGAAACACCATATATTTT. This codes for CASSIGDRIISGNTIYF.

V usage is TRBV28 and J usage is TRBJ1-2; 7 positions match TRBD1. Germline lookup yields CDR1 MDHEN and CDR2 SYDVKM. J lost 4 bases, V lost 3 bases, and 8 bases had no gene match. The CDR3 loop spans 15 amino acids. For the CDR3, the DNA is TGTGCCAGCAGTTTCCAAGACAGGGCCTTCTATGGCTACACCTTC. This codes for CASSFQDRAFYGYTF.

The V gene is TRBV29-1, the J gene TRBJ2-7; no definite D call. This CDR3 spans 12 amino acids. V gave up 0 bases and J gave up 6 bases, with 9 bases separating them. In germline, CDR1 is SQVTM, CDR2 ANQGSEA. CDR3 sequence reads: CSVEDPSFEQYF. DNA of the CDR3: TGCAGCGTTGAAGATCCTTCGTTCGAGCAGTACTTC.

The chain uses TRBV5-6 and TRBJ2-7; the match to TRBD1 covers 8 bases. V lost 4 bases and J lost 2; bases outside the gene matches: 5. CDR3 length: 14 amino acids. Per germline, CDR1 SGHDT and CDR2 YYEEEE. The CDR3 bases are TGTGCCAGCAGCCCGGACAGGGACACCTACGAGCAGTACTTC. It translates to CASSPDRDTYEQYF.

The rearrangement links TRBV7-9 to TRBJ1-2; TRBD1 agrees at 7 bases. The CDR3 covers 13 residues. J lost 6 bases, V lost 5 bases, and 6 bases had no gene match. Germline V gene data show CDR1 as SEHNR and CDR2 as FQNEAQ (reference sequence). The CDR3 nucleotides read TGTGCCAGCAGCGGGGACAGCTTCAATGGCTACACCTTC. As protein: CASSGDSFNGYTF.